Presented here are 30 T cell receptor beta chains from one specimen sequenced in a study of OX40 agonist ivuxolimab in advanced cancers. The method was the immunoSEQ multiplex PCR assay. Held by TCRdb, this immuneACCESS table contains in-frame sequences only and omits some clones. Under half of the omission traces to an unresolved V gene where checked; the cause of the rest is unknown. The sample includes approximately 33,000 clones, with around 85% observed a single time. In total, the top ten clones hold roughly 40% of the sample. The sample here was CD4+ or CD8+ T cells sorted from blood, taken in a trial of the OX40 agonist ivuxolimab. Receptors originate from an adult with an advanced solid tumor such as melanoma, head and neck, liver or kidney cancer.

The chain employs TRBV4-1 and TRBJ1-1; TRBD1 might be the D (6 bases). The germline gives CDR1 MGHRA, CDR2 YSYEKL. The CDR3 consists of 16 residues. V dropped 1 base and J dropped 3 bases, with 15 bases sitting between them. The CDR3 region has the DNA TGCGCCAGCAGCCAAGTCTCCGGGGGCGTCGACACTGAAGCTTTCTTT. Translated, it gives CASSQVSGGVDTEAFF.

This chain uses TRBV12-1 with TRBJ2-3; the DNA was not compared with TRBD2, the D call given in the table. TRBV12-1 counts as a pseudogene. The CDR3 is 14 amino acids. The CDR3: CASSWGGAGDTQYF. In DNA form, the CDR3 reads TGTGCCAGCAGCTGGGGAGGGGCCGGAGATACGCAGTATTTT.

J is TRBJ2-1 and V is TRBV11-2; possible D gene TRBD2, 6 bases. The germline V gene has CDR1 SGHAT and CDR2 FQNNGV. V was pared by 1 base and J by 8 bases, with 9 bases between. There are 13 residues in the CDR3. In nucleotides, the CDR3 is TGTGCCAGCAGCTTAGCGGGAGTTCATGAGCAGTTCTTC. Protein product: CASSLAGVHEQFF. Based on the CDR3 plus reference TRBV11-2 and TRBJ2-1, the full variable domain is EAGVAQSPRYKIIEKRQSVAFWCNPISGHATLYWYQQILGQGPKLLIQFQNNGVVDDSQLPKDRFSAERLKGVDSTLKIQPAKLEDSAVYLCASSLAGVHEQFFGPGTRLTVL.

The chain employs TRBV7-9 and TRBJ1-5; no firm D call. Trimming pared 3 bases from V and 3 bases from J, leaving 12 bases between. The CDR3 totals 15 residues. CDR1 and CDR2 from the germline V gene are SEHNR and FQNEAQ (reference sequence). CDR3 coding DNA: TGTGCCAGCAGCTTTAACGAAGCTCCCAATCAGCCCCAGCATTTT. It specifies CASSFNEAPNQPQHF.

V usage is TRBV14 and J usage is TRBJ2-2, with D perhaps matching TRBD2 (6 bases). Germline V gene sequence: CDR1 SGHDN, CDR2 FVKESK. This CDR3 contains 16 residues. The ends were cut back, 5 bases at V and 2 bases at J, with 15 bases in the middle. The CDR3 region is CASSDLKAGNTGELFF. CDR3 nucleotide sequence: TGTGCCAGCAGCGATCTAAAGGCGGGAAACACCGGGGAGCTGTTTTTT.

This sequence joins TRBV19 and TRBJ2-6; D unclear. The V and J ends lost 4 bases and 1 base respectively, with 8 bases between them. CDR1 LNHDA and CDR2 SQIVND come from the germline V gene (reference sequence). The length of the CDR3 is 15 residues. This CDR3 reads CASSRVLSGANVLTF. CDR3 coding DNA: TGTGCCAGTAGTAGGGTTTTATCTGGGGCCAACGTCCTGACTTTC.

As for this clone: The junction differs from germline at one of its ends, possibly a read error. This chain uses TRBV5-1 with TRBJ2-1; 7 bases align to TRBD2. Germline CDR1 and CDR2: SGHRS and YFSETQ. The CDR3 loop spans 16 amino acids. The CDR3 DNA follows: TGTGCCAGCAGCTTGGATGCGGGAGCTACCTACAATGAGCAGTTCTTC. Its translation: CASSLDAGATYNEQFF.

This chain uses TRBV4-3 with TRBJ1-4; possible D gene TRBD1, 6 bases. Germline-derived CDR1 and CDR2 are LGHNA and YSLEER. This CDR3 comprises 11 residues. V shed 8 bases and J shed 8 bases, with 9 bases lying between them. CDR3 sequence: CASRGAEKLFF. The CDR3 bases are TGCGCCAGCCGGGGGGCGGAAAAACTGTTTTTT.

The chain employs TRBV6-1 and TRBJ2-7; TRBD1 matches 10 bases. V was clipped by 1 base and J by 5 bases; unmatched bases: 5. Per germline, CDR1 MNHNS and CDR2 SASEGT. The CDR3 runs to 15 residues. CDR3 sequence (DNA): TGTGCCAGCAGTGAAGGGGACAGGGGATTCGACGAGCAGTACTTC. Its protein product is CASSEGDRGFDEQYF.

The gene calls are TRBV9 and TRBJ2-1; 12 bases line up with TRBD2. In germline, CDR1 is SGDLS, CDR2 YYNGEE. Unmatched junction bases numbered 17, after V lost 0 bases and J lost 10 bases. This CDR3 has 19 residues. CDR3 amino acids: CASSVATKDTSGRQGEQFF. DNA of the CDR3: TGTGCCAGCAGCGTAGCTACGAAGGACACTAGCGGGAGGCAAGGAGAGCAGTTCTTC.

The CDR3 DNA follows: TGTGCCTGGAGCACTTACCGGACTAGCGGGAGCTACGAGCAGTACTTC. Residues: CAWSTYRTSGSYEQYF. This chain uses TRBV30 with TRBJ2-7; 13 positions agree with TRBD2. The germline V gene encodes CDR1 GTSNPN and CDR2 SVGIG (reference sequence). V shed 3 bases and J 3 bases; nucleotides not matched to a gene: 8. This CDR3 has 16 amino acids. Full variable domain (missing parts from reference TRBV30 and TRBJ2-7): SQTIHQWPATLVQPVGSPLSLECTVEGTSNPNLYWYRQAAGRGLQLLFYSVGIGQISSEVPQNLSASRPQDRQFILSSKKLLLSDSGFYLCAWSTYRTSGSYEQYFGPGTRLTVT.

This clone was recorded once. CDR3 sequence reads: CASSETSTDTNEKLFF. The CDR3 bases are TGTGCCAGCAGTGAAACCTCGACAGACACTAATGAAAAACTGTTTTTT. This sequence joins TRBV2 and TRBJ1-4; D possibly corresponds to TRBD1 (5 bases). Germline V gene data show CDR1 as SNHLY and CDR2 as FYNNEI. V lost 2 bases, J lost 2 bases, and 12 bases lay in between. The CDR3 has 16 residues.

The V call is TRBV5-4, the J call TRBJ1-2; 8 bases align to TRBD1. This CDR3 has 15 residues. Trimming at V came to 3 bases and at J to 3 bases, leaving 7 bases not matched to a gene. Germline V lookup: CDR1 SGHNT, CDR2 YYREEE (reference sequence). As DNA, the CDR3 is TGTGCCAGCAGCTCGATGACAGGGGAGTACTATGGCTACACCTTC. This sequence encodes CASSSMTGEYYGYTF.

V and J are TRBV30 and TRBJ2-5; D could derive from TRBD1 or TRBD2 (5 bases each). Per the germline V gene, CDR1 is GTSNPN and CDR2 is SVGIG (reference sequence). CDR3 length equals 14 residues. The germline V and J ends were trimmed by 5 bases and 9 bases, with 22 bases remaining between them. CDR3 DNA: TGTGCCTGGGCCCCCGGGACGTCGGTCGCGGCCCAGTACTTC. Protein: CAWAPGTSVAAQYF.

The chain links TRBV11-1 to TRBJ2-7; TRBD2 aligns across 10 bases. Germline lookup yields CDR1 SGHAT and CDR2 FQDESV (reference sequence). This CDR3 comprises 17 residues. The V segment lost 5 bases and the J segment 4 bases; nucleotides outside the gene matches: 14. The DNA of the CDR3 is TGTGCCAGCAGCCCTATACTTCGACTAGCGGGTGGATACGAGCAGTACTTC. It yields the protein CASSPILRLAGGYEQYF.

The gene calls are TRBV4-2 and TRBJ2-7; no firm D call. This CDR3 is 13 amino acids long. CDR1 is LGHNA, CDR2 YNFKEQ, per germline. V was trimmed by 0 bases and J by 2 bases, leaving 5 bases between them. The CDR3 here is CASSQDYAYEQYF. CDR3 DNA sequence: TGTGCCAGCAGCCAAGATTATGCCTACGAGCAGTACTTC.

J is TRBJ2-3 and V is TRBV7-6; weak D call: TRBD2 (5 bases). The ends were cut back, 4 bases at V and 1 base at J, with 15 bases in the middle. CDR1 and CDR2 from the germline V gene are SGHVS and FNYEAQ. This CDR3 has 16 amino acids. The DNA of the CDR3 is TGTGCCAGCAGCTCGAGGGAGTGGCACGGCACAGATACGCAGTATTTT. Translation: CASSSREWHGTDTQYF.

V is TRBV5-8 and J is TRBJ2-7; D might be TRBD2 (6 bases). CDR3 length: 14 amino acids. V lost 4 bases and J 3 bases, leaving 14 bases between the germline ends. The germline gives CDR1 SGHTS, CDR2 YDEGEE. In DNA form, the CDR3 reads TGTGCCAGCAGCGGCGGGACCGTCTACTACGAGCAGTACTTC. Translated, it gives CASSGGTVYYEQYF.

Note on this clone: This specimen includes other DNA sequences encoding the same CDR3. This chain joins TRBV6-5 and TRBJ2-2; tentatively, D is TRBD1 (5 bases). This CDR3 region has 13 residues. Per the germline V gene, CDR1 is MNHEY and CDR2 is SVGAGI. V was clipped by 3 bases and J by 5 bases, with 7 bases between them. The CDR3 DNA follows: TGTGCCAGCAGTTATTCAGGGACCGGGGAGCTGTTTTTT. It encodes CASSYSGTGELFF.

CDR3 sequence reads: CASSSTVSKNEQYF. The CDR3 DNA reads as TGTGCCAGCAGTTCGACCGTCTCGAAGAACGAGCAGTACTTC. J is TRBJ2-7 and V is TRBV27; D uncertain. The CDR3 covers 14 residues. Trimming removed 4 bases at V and 5 bases at J, with 15 bases between. The germline V gene has CDR1 MNHEY and CDR2 SMNVEV (reference sequence).

The chain uses TRBV9 and TRBJ2-5; D is unclear. The CDR3 has 14 amino acids. Germline V lookup: CDR1 SGDLS, CDR2 YYNGEE. V lost 0 bases and J 5 bases, leaving 11 bases between the germline ends. As DNA, the CDR3 is TGTGCCAGCAGCGTAGGGAGAACCTCGGAGACCCAGTACTTC. Its translation is CASSVGRTSETQYF.

This chain joins TRBV11-2 and TRBJ2-7; D gene unclear. Between the trimmed V and J ends, which lost 1 base and 3 bases, there was a span of 10 bases. Germline V CDR1 and CDR2: SGHAT, FQNNGV. The CDR3 consists of 14 residues. The CDR3 sequence is CASSLAVMNYEQYF. CDR3 coding DNA: TGTGCCAGCAGCTTAGCGGTGATGAACTACGAGCAGTACTTC. Together with reference TRBV11-2 and TRBJ2-7, the CDR3 gives the full variable domain: EAGVAQSPRYKIIEKRQSVAFWCNPISGHATLYWYQQILGQGPKLLIQFQNNGVVDDSQLPKDRFSAERLKGVDSTLKIQPAKLEDSAVYLCASSLAVMNYEQYFGPGTRLTVT.

The V call is TRBV6-1, the J call TRBJ2-5, with 10 bases fitting TRBD2. Germline V gene data show CDR1 as MNHNS and CDR2 as SASEGT. The CDR3 sequence is 15 residues long. The V and J ends lost 4 bases and 1 base, in that order; junction bases with no gene match: 3. The CDR3 here is CASSASSGSQETQYF. The CDR3, as DNA: TGTGCCAGCAGTGCCTCTAGCGGGAGCCAAGAGACCCAGTACTTC.

The chain joins TRBV30 to TRBJ2-1; D is possibly TRBD2 (6 bases). V was pared by 4 bases and J by 4 bases, with 11 bases between. This CDR3 spans 13 amino acids. CDR1 is GTSNPN, CDR2 SVGIG, per germline (reference sequence). The CDR3 loop is CAWMLALYNEQFF. The CDR3 region has the DNA TGTGCCTGGATGCTAGCGCTTTACAATGAGCAGTTCTTC.

J is TRBJ2-2 and V is TRBV15, with 8 bases aligning to TRBD2. Germline V gene data show CDR1 as LNHNV and CDR2 as YYDKDF (reference sequence). V was pared by 5 bases and J by 5 bases, with 4 bases of the junction left unmatched. The CDR3 length is 14 residues. Written as DNA, the CDR3 is TGTGCCACCAGCGGGTTAGCGGGAACCGGGGAGCTGTTTTTT. It specifies CATSGLAGTGELFF.

This clone was seen more than once but under ten times. This chain uses TRBV28 with TRBJ2-1; 15 bases match TRBD2. Unmatched junction bases numbered 9, after V lost 5 bases and J lost 4 bases. The CDR3 has 18 residues. Germline assignment: CDR1 MDHEN and CDR2 SYDVKM. The CDR3 protein is CASSRTSGRAFAYNEQFF. In DNA, the CDR3 is TGTGCCAGCAGTCGGACTAGCGGGAGGGCCTTTGCGTACAATGAGCAGTTCTTC.

The gene calls are TRBV28 and TRBJ2-1; D unclear. In germline, CDR1 is MDHEN, CDR2 SYDVKM. The CDR3 has 12 residues. V lost 2 bases and J lost 4, with 3 bases in between. CDR3 in amino acids: CASSLTYNEQFF. CDR3 DNA: TGTGCCAGCAGTTTAACGTACAATGAGCAGTTCTTC.

The chain combines TRBV30 with TRBJ2-3, with 7 bases that match TRBD1. The V segment lost 3 bases and the J segment 0 bases; nucleotides outside the gene matches: 6. CDR1 is GTSNPN and CDR2 is SVGIG in the germline V gene (reference sequence). CDR3 size: 15 residues. Here the CDR3 DNA reads TGTGCCTGGAGCACCGGGACAGTTAGCACAGATACGCAGTATTTT. This codes for CAWSTGTVSTDTQYF.

V is TRBV7-9 and J is TRBJ2-7; 8 positions match TRBD2. CDR1 is SEHNR, CDR2 FQNEAQ, per germline (reference sequence). Trimming at V came to 6 bases and at J to 6 bases, leaving 7 bases not matched to a gene. This CDR3 has 13 residues. The CDR3 is CASRSGTRGEQYF. The CDR3 DNA reads TGTGCCAGCAGATCCGGGACTAGAGGCGAGCAGTACTTC.

In DNA form, the CDR3 reads TGTGCCAGCAGCTTCAGTAATGAGCAGTTCTTC. It translates to CASSFSNEQFF. J is TRBJ2-1 and V is TRBV5-6; the D is unclear. Deletions cut 2 bases from V and 7 bases from J, with 4 bases between. Per the germline V gene, CDR1 is SGHDT and CDR2 is YYEEEE. The CDR3 loop spans 11 amino acids.